This TCR beta chain was identified during a study of blood T cell repertoires in COVID-19. Data came from immunoSEQ multiplex PCR; TCRdb stores just in-frame clones and leaves some out. The data contain 250,000 to 300,000 clones, approximately 83% of them seen just once; the ten biggest clones take up 11%. Germline V gives CDR1 LNHDA, CDR2 SQIVND (reference sequence). The V and J ends lost 7 bases and 2 bases respectively, with 19 bases between them. The CDR3 runs 16 residues. This chain joins TRBV19 and TRBJ2-3, with D possibly being TRBD2 (7 bases). This TCR was sampled from a woman in her sixties or seventies with acute or convalescent COVID-19. The sample was peripheral blood. The CDR3 nucleotides read TGTGCCAGTAACCCCTCGGTGCGGGGGCCCACAGATACGCAGTATTTT. Amino acids: CASNPSVRGPTDTQYF.